Listed below are T cell receptor beta chains from one sample, sequenced in a study of shared clonotypes between healthy human individuals. Sequencing used immunoSEQ multiplex PCR; TCRdb keeps in-frame clones, though not all of them. Among millions of clones, approximately 92% were seen once, and the ten largest hold around 0.15%. Specimen: naive CD4+ T cells sorted from blood. The receptors derive from a young man in good health. CDR3s include the opening cysteine and the closing phenylalanine or tryptophan. The D gene is left open where the match is weak. Size values are once, few and many counts, or a class for expanded clones, and some rows have none.

TRBV5-1	NA	TRBJ1-5	NA	TGCGCCAGCAGCTTGGAACCTAGCAATCAGCCCCAGCATTTT	CASSLEPSNQPQHF
TRBV12-5	once	TRBJ2-7	TRBD1	TGTGCTAGTGGCCCTACCCCGGACAGGGAGAGGTACGAGCAGTACTTC	CASGPTPDRERYEQYF
TRBV2	NA	TRBJ2-3	NA	TGTGCCAGCAGAGTACAGCTAAGCACAGATACGCAGTATTTT	CASRVQLSTDTQYF
TRBV19	NA	TRBJ2-3	NA	TGTGCCAGTAGTAAACACGGAGATACGCAGTATTTT	CASSKHGDTQYF
TRBV6-5	NA	TRBJ2-7	NA	TGTGCCAGCAGTTCACTGATAGGGTCCTACGAGCAGTACTTC	CASSSLIGSYEQYF
TRBV5-1	NA	TRBJ2-2	NA	TGCGCCAGCAGGTATAGGCAGGGAGGCACCGGGGAGCTGTTTTTT	CASRYRQGGTGELFF
TRBV7-3	NA	TRBJ2-1	NA	TGTGCCAGCAGCTTAAATAGTATCACTGAGCAGTTCTTC	CASSLNSITEQFF
TRBV5-4	NA	TRBJ2-1	TRBD2	TGTGCCAGCAGCTCGTCTAGCGGGGGGGGCTATGAGCAGTTCTTC	CASSSSSGGGYEQFF
TRBV10-2	NA	TRBJ2-7	NA	TGCGCCAGCAGCGGCGGAACGGCCGGCTCCTACGAGCAGTACTTC	CASSGGTAGSYEQYF
TRBV11-2	NA	TRBJ2-7	NA	TGTGCCAGCAGCTTAGACCGGGACACCGAGCAGTACTTC	CASSLDRDTEQYF
TRBV11-2	NA	TRBJ1-5	NA	TGTGCCAGCAGCTTAGGCCCAGGGCATCAGCCCCAGCATTTT	CASSLGPGHQPQHF
TRBV6-6	NA	TRBJ2-7	NA	TGTGCCAGCAATGGACTGTTGAGCTCCTACGAGCAGTACTTC	CASNGLLSSYEQYF
TRBV9	NA	TRBJ2-5	NA	TGTGCCAGCAGCGTAGACCGAGGAGGATTCCAAGAGACCCAGTACTTC	CASSVDRGGFQETQYF
TRBV6-5	NA	TRBJ2-5	NA	TGTGCCAGCAGTTACTCGAGCCTAGATACGGAGACCCAGTACTTC	CASSYSSLDTETQYF
TRBV28	NA	TRBJ1-2	NA	TGTGCCAGCAGCCCCATCATAAAGGTCCGCAACTATGGCTACACCTTC	CASSPIIKVRNYGYTF
TRBV30	NA	TRBJ1-2	NA	TGTGCCTGGACGTCGGGCAGGCAGCCTAACTATGGCTACACCTTC	CAWTSGRQPNYGYTF
TRBV11-2	NA	TRBJ1-1	NA	TGTGCCAGCAGGCAGGGTAGAAGGGACACTGAAGCTTTCTTT	CASRQGRRDTEAFF
TRBV27	NA	TRBJ2-6	NA	TGTGCCAGCAGTTTACGCACAGGAAGGGGCGCCAACGTCCTGACTTTC	CASSLRTGRGANVLTF
TRBV7-6	NA	TRBJ2-7	TRBD2	TGTGCCAGCAGCCCAGCGGGGGGACCCTACGAGCAGTACTTC	CASSPAGGPYEQYF
TRBV27	NA	TRBJ2-3	NA	TGTGCCAGCAGTTTCCCCCTGAGTGGGGGGCGCTTAGATACGCAGTATTTT	CASSFPLSGGRLDTQYF
TRBV5-1	NA	TRBJ1-2	TRBD1	TGCGCCAGCACCTATGGACAGGAGCTTATGTCTGGCTACACCTTC	CASTYGQELMSGYTF
TRBV30	NA	TRBJ2-5	TRBD1	TGTGCCTGGAACCTGGGACAGGGCGTTTTAAAGACCCAGTACTTC	CAWNLGQGVLKTQYF
TRBV12-5	NA	TRBJ1-1	TRBD1	TGTGCTAGTGGTTTGGCGGACAGGGGTTTAACAGCTTTCTTT	CASGLADRGLTAFF
TRBV4-3	NA	TRBJ2-7	NA	TGCGCCAGCAGCCAAGAGACGGGGGCCTCCTACGAGCAGTACTTC	CASSQETGASYEQYF
TRBV9	NA	TRBJ1-4	TRBD1	TGTGCCAGCAGCGCGACAGGGATGACTAATGAAAAACTGTTTTTT	CASSATGMTNEKLFF
TRBV10-3	NA	TRBJ2-2	TRBD2	TGTGCCATTCATGGGACTAGCGTTATCGGGGAGCTGTTTTTT	CAIHGTSVIGELFF
TRBV18	NA	TRBJ2-1	NA	TGTGCCAGCTCACCAGGGGTGATGGGGTCCTACAATGAGCAGTTCTTC	CASSPGVMGSYNEQFF
TRBV7-9	NA	TRBJ2-1	NA	TGTGCCAGCAGCTTGGTGTCCAATGAGCAGTTCTTC	CASSLVSNEQFF
TRBV21-1	few	TRBJ1-6	NA	TGTGCCAGCAGCCCCCGGGACAGGGTTAGTTCACCCCTCCACTTT	CASSPRDRVSSPLHF
TRBV28	NA	TRBJ2-7	NA	TGTGCCAGCGGGAATGGCTACGAGCAGTACTTC	CASGNGYEQYF
TRBV4-1	NA	TRBJ2-7	NA	TGCGCCAGCAGCCAAGGTACAGCAGGATCCTACGAGCAGTACTTC	CASSQGTAGSYEQYF
TRBV5-1	NA	TRBJ2-3	TRBD2	TGCGCCAGCAGCCGGGGGGGCCTCACAGATACGCAGTATTTT	CASSRGGLTDTQYF
TRBV7-3	NA	TRBJ2-2	NA	TGTGCCAGCAGCTTAGATCCAGTAACGCGACTGACAGGAGCCACCGGGGAGCTGTTTTTT	CASSLDPVTRLTGATGELFF
TRBV10-1	NA	TRBJ2-5	NA	TGCGCCAGCAGTGACGGGCAGGAAGAGACCCAGTACTTC	CASSDGQEETQYF
TRBV7-2	NA	TRBJ2-7	NA	TGTGCCAGCAGCTTAGCGGGAGATGTCGAGCAGTACTTC	CASSLAGDVEQYF
TRBV2	NA	TRBJ2-5	TRBD1	TGTGCCAGCAGTTCCGCCGGGACAGGGCTCGGGGAGACCCAGTACTTC	CASSSAGTGLGETQYF
TRBV28	NA	TRBJ2-1	NA	TGTGCCAGCGCACTAGTAAACAATGAGCAGTTCTTC	CASALVNNEQFF
TRBV10-3	NA	TRBJ2-3	TRBD1	TGTGCCATCAGTGATCGTGGGATAGGGGGCCCTACAGATACGCAGTATTTT	CAISDRGIGGPTDTQYF
TRBV6-6	NA	TRBJ2-7	NA	TGTGCCAGCAGTTACCGAACAGACCAGGGCTACGAGCAGTACTTC	CASSYRTDQGYEQYF
TRBV11-3	NA	TRBJ2-3	NA	TGTGCCAGCAGCCCTAGCGGCACAGATACGCAGTATTTT	CASSPSGTDTQYF
TRBV28	NA	TRBJ1-2	NA	TGTGCCAGCAGTACAACAGGCTCCTATGGCTACACCTTC	CASSTTGSYGYTF
TRBV18	NA	TRBJ1-1	TRBD1	TGTGCCAGCTCGCAGGGGGCTAACACTGAAGCTTTCTTT	CASSQGANTEAFF
TRBV7-8	NA	TRBJ1-1	NA	TGTGCCAGCAGCTTTGCGGGGGTAGACACTGAAGCTTTCTTT	CASSFAGVDTEAFF